This T cell receptor beta chain was recorded in a study of control samples from healthy donors and cancer patients. Clones were read by immunoSEQ multiplex PCR, and TCRdb kept only the in-frame ones, dropping some. Here the sample spans about 180,000 clones, 90% being singletons. Unmatched junction bases numbered 20, after V lost 6 bases and J lost 4 bases. The germline CDR1 and CDR2 sequences are MNHEY and SMNVEV (reference sequence). CDR3 length: 18 amino acids. The sequenced sample was blood. The genes are TRBV27 and TRBJ1-1, with TRBD1 identical over 7 bases. The TCR sequence derives from a woman between 50 and 59 years old in good health. The CDR3 nucleotides read TGTGCCAGCAGCAAACAGGGGCCACAAACAATATTGGGCACTGAAGCTTTCTTT. This codes for CASSKQGPQTILGTEAFF.